Below, 10 T cell receptor beta chains from the same sample are listed, as sequenced in a study of early stage breast cancer tumors. Sequencing was performed with immunoSEQ multiplex PCR; in TCRdb, only in-frame clones are kept and a portion is missing. The sample yields roughly 34,000 clones, over 70% seen once. The sample taken for sequencing was blood. These receptors were obtained from a person between 55 and 70 years old with breast cancer.

The chain couples TRBV5-6 to TRBJ1-1; D uncertain. CDR1 and CDR2 from the germline V gene are SGHDT and YYEEEE. Trimming shortened V by 7 bases and J by 3 bases, and 10 bases separated the two germline ends. There are 12 residues in the CDR3. CDR3 amino acids: CASANRDTEAFF. CDR3 in DNA: TGTGCCAGCGCGAACAGAGACACTGAAGCTTTCTTT.

This rearrangement joins TRBV10-3 to TRBJ2-7; TRBD2 aligns across 9 bases. Germline loops: CDR1 ENHRY, CDR2 SYGVKD. With V trimmed by 2 bases and J by 0 bases, 2 bases remained unmatched. The CDR3 spans 15 residues. The CDR3, as DNA: TGTGCCATCAGTGAGCGTAGCGGGAGCTCCTACGAGCAGTACTTC. This translates into CAISERSGSSYEQYF.

The chain couples TRBV7-9 to TRBJ2-7; no clear D. In germline, CDR1 is SEHNR, CDR2 FQNEAQ (reference sequence). There are 12 residues in the CDR3. V was shortened by 9 bases and J by 4 bases, with 13 bases between the two germline ends. DNA for the CDR3: TGTGCCAGTGGTAGGGTAGGATACGAGCAGTACTTC. It codes for CASGRVGYEQYF.

This clone was counted a few times. The CDR3 bases are TGCGCCAGCATTCCAGGGCCATCGGAGCAGTACTTC. It is translated as CASIPGPSEQYF. The V and J genes are TRBV10-1 and TRBJ2-7; tentative D call: TRBD1 (5 bases). Germline CDR1 WNHNN, CDR2 SYGVQD (reference sequence). This CDR3 is built from 12 residues. V was pared by 7 bases and J by 7 bases, with 14 bases between.

This chain joins TRBV7-9 and TRBJ2-7, with D possibly matching TRBD2 (7 bases). V lost 3 bases to trimming and J lost 7 bases, with 13 bases between them. The CDR3 is 13 amino acids. Germline values: CDR1 SEHNR, CDR2 FQNEAQ (reference sequence). The DNA for the CDR3 is TGTGCCAGCAGCTTTCGGGGGGCGGGGGAGCAGTACTTC. Its protein product is CASSFRGAGEQYF.

This chain uses TRBV6-5 with TRBJ1-6; 8 bases line up with TRBD1. Germline V lookup: CDR1 MNHEY, CDR2 SVGAGI. The CDR3 contains 15 residues. Trimming at V came to 6 bases and at J to 6 bases, leaving 7 bases not matched to a gene. In nucleotides, the CDR3 is TGTGCCAGCAGATTCGGACAGGGAGTTAATTCACCCCTCCACTTT. It is translated as CASRFGQGVNSPLHF.

The chain uses TRBV11-2 and TRBJ2-7; 8 nucleotides match TRBD1. The length of the CDR3 is 16 residues. Germline V lookup: CDR1 SGHAT, CDR2 FQNNGV. Trimming cost V 3 bases and J 1 base; bases outside gene matches: 8. CDR3 in amino acids: CASSLAPGQASYEQYF. CDR3 coding DNA: TGTGCCAGCAGCTTGGCGCCGGGACAGGCGTCCTACGAGCAGTACTTC.

The gene calls are TRBV6-5 and TRBJ2-3; no definite D call. The germline CDR1 and CDR2 sequences are MNHEY and SVGAGI. The CDR3 covers 13 residues. With 2 bases removed from V and 8 bases from J, the gap between germline ends came to 11 bases. The CDR3 DNA reads TGTGCCAGCAGTTACGTGCCGCGCGGTACGCAGTATTTT. This encodes CASSYVPRGTQYF.

V usage is TRBV28 and J usage is TRBJ1-2; 7 nucleotides align to TRBD1. The CDR3 sequence is 11 residues long. Germline V lookup: CDR1 MDHEN, CDR2 SYDVKM. V dropped 10 bases and J dropped 7; count of bases not matched to a gene: 6. CDR3 nucleotide sequence: TGTGCCATACAGGGGTGGGGTGGCTACACCTTC. As protein: CAIQGWGGYTF.

Only one count was recorded for this clone. The chain links TRBV6-5 to TRBJ1-2, with a possible D match to TRBD1 (6 bases). CDR1 and CDR2 from the germline V gene are MNHEY and SVGAGI. The CDR3 length is 14 residues. V dropped 6 bases and J dropped 6 bases, with 17 bases sitting between them. CDR3 nucleotide sequence: TGTGCCAGCAGCCCACTGAGGGGGTACAATGGCTACACCTTC. Amino acids: CASSPLRGYNGYTF.